This entry is about one T cell receptor beta chain. Its antigen is not identified. These data belong to a study of a mutant IDH1 vaccine in newly diagnosed glioma. Whole-study context: Patients got radiotherapy, temozolomide, or both beforehand, and most got both. Study results and limitations: Pseudoprogression seemingly bore no relation to changes in top peripheral T cell clonotypes.

The table came from immunoSEQ multiplex PCR; TCRdb's copy has only in-frame clones and leaves some out. The repertoire holds over 75,000 clones, with over 75% as singletons. V gave up 1 base and J gave up 1 base; unmatched junction bases: 15. Germline V gene data show CDR1 as MNHEY and CDR2 as SMNVEV (reference sequence). This CDR3 is built from 20 residues. Time point reported: week 47, end of study. One vaccine dose held 300 ug of mutant IDH1 20-mer peptide and came with topical imiquimod. The chain links TRBV27 to TRBJ1-5, with 8 positions matching TRBD1. Here the sequenced sample was PBMCs, taken from a glioma patient whose treatment included an IDH1 peptide vaccine. This TCR was sampled from a man aged 40-49 years with glioma. The CDR3, as DNA: TGTGCCAGCAGTTTATTCGGACAGGGCGTTTCGGCTATCAGCAATCAGCCCCAGCATTTT. Translated: CASSLFGQGVSAISNQPQHF.